The 3 T cell receptor beta chains given below trace back to one sample, sequenced in a study of cytomegalovirus exposure and HLA in healthy donors. PCR used 60 Vbeta primers and 13 Jbeta primers. TCRdb's table, derived via immunoSEQ multiplex PCR, lists solely in-frame clones and lacks some. This table holds about 150,000 clones, around 80% found once. Sequencing used PBMCs. Receptor source: a man aged 25-45 years in good health and CMV-seropositive.

This clone came up a few times. The chain links TRBV19 to TRBJ1-1; possible D gene TRBD1, 6 bases. Germline CDR1 LNHDA, CDR2 SQIVND (reference sequence). V gave up 3 bases and J gave up 6 bases, with 20 bases separating them. The CDR3 totals 16 residues. CDR3 nucleotides: TGTGCCAGTAGTATCTCAGGACGAGGGGGAACCCCTGAAGCTTTCTTT. Translated, it gives CASSISGRGGTPEAFF.

In this sample, this clone turned up a few times. This rearrangement joins TRBV4-2 to TRBJ2-3; weak D call: TRBD2 (6 bases). The CDR3 consists of 13 residues. CDR1 is LGHNA, CDR2 YNFKEQ, per germline. V was pared by 5 bases and J by 5 bases, with 11 bases between. The CDR3 loop is CASSARAGDTQYF. The CDR3 DNA is TGTGCCAGCAGCGCCCGAGCGGGAGATACGCAGTATTTT.

The V call is TRBV29-1, the J call TRBJ1-3; no reliable D call. The ends were cut back, 1 base at V and 1 base at J, with 8 bases in the middle. The CDR3 is made up of 14 amino acids. The germline CDR1 and CDR2 sequences are SQVTM and ANQGSEA. CDR3 nucleotides: TGCAGCGTTGAAGTCTCCGGGTCTGGAAACACCATATATTTT. This sequence encodes CSVEVSGSGNTIYF.